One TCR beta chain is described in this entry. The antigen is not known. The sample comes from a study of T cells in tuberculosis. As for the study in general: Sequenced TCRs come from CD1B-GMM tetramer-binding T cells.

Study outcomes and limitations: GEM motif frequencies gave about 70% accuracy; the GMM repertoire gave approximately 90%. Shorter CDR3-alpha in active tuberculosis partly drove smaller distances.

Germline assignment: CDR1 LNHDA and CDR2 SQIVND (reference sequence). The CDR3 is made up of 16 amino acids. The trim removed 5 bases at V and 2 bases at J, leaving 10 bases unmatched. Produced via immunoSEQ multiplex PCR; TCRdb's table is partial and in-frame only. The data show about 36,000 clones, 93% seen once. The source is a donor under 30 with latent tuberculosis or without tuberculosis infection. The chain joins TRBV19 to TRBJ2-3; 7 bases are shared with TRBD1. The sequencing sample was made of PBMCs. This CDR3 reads CASSDSTGIITDTQYF. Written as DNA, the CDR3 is TGTGCCAGTAGTGATTCGACAGGGATAATCACAGATACGCAGTATTTT. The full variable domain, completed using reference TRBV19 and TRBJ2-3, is DGGITQSPKYLFRKEGQNVTLSCEQNLNHDAMYWYRQDPGQGLRLIYYSQIVNDFQKGDIAEGYSVSREKKESFPLTVTSAQKNPTAFYLCASSDSTGIITDTQYFGPGTRLTVL.